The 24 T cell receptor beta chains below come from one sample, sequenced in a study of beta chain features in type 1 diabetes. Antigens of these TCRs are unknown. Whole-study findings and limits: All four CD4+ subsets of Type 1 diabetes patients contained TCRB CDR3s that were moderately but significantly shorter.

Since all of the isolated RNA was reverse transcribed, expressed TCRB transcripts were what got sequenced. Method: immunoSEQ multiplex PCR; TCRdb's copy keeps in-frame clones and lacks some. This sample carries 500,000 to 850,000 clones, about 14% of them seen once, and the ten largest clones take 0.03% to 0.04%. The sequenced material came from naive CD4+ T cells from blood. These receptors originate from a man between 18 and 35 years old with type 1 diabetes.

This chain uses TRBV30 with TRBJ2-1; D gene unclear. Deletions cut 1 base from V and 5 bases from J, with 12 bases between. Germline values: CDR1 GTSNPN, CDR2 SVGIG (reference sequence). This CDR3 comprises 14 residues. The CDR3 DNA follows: TGTGCCTGGAGTGGGACCGGGCCGGACAATGAGCAGTTCTTC. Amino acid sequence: CAWSGTGPDNEQFF.

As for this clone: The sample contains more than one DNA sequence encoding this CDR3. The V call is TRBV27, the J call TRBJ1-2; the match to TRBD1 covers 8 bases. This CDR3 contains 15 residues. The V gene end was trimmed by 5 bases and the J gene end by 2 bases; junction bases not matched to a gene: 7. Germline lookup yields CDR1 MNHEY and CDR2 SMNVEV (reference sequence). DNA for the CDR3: TGTGCCAGCAGTCTAACAGGGGGATTCAACTATGGCTACACCTTC. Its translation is CASSLTGGFNYGYTF.

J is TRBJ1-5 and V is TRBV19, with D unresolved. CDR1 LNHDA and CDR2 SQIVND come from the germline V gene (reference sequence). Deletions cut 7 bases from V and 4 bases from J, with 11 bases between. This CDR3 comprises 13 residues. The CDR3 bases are TGTGCCAGTACCCGTGAGGGAAATCAGCCCCAGCATTTT. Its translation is CASTREGNQPQHF. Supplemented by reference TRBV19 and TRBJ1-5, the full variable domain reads DGGITQSPKYLFRKEGQNVTLSCEQNLNHDAMYWYRQDPGQGLRLIYYSQIVNDFQKGDIAEGYSVSREKKESFPLTVTSAQKNPTAFYLCASTREGNQPQHFGDGTRLSIL.

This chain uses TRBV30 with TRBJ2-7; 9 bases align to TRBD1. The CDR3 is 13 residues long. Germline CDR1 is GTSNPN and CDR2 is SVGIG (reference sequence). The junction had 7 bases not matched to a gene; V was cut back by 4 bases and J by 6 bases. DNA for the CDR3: TGTGCCTGGAACCCGGGACAGGGCATCGAGCAGTACTTC. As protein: CAWNPGQGIEQYF.

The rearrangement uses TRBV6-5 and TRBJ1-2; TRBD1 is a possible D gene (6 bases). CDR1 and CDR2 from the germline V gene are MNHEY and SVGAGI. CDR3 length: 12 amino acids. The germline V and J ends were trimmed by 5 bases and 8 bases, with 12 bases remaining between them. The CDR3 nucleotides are TGTGCCAGCAGTCGGCAGGGGTCCGGCTACACCTTC. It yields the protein CASSRQGSGYTF.

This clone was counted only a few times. The DNA for the CDR3 is TGTGCCAGCCCCGAACCAGGCCTAATCAACACTGAAGCTTTCTTT. Translation: CASPEPGLINTEAFF. The gene calls are TRBV7-2 and TRBJ1-1; no firm D call. V was clipped by 8 bases and J by 2 bases, with 18 bases between them. CDR3 length: 15 residues. The germline V gene has CDR1 SGHTA and CDR2 FQGNSA.

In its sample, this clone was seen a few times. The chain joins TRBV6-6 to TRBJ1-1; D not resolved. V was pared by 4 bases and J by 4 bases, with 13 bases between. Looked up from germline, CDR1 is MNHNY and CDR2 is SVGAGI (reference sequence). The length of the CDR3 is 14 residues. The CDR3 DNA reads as TGTGCCAGCAGTTTTAAACCCACGGGCACTGAAGCTTTCTTT. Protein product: CASSFKPTGTEAFF.

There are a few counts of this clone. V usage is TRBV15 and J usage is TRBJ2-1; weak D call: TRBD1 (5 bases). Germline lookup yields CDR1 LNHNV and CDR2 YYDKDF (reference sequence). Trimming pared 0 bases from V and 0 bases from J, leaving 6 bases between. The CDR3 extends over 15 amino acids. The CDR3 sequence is CATSREGVSYNEQFF. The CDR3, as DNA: TGTGCCACCAGCAGAGAAGGGGTCTCCTACAATGAGCAGTTCTTC. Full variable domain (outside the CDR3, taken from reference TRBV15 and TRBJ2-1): DAMVIQNPRYQVTQFGKPVTLSCSQTLNHNVMYWYQQKSSQAPKLLFHYYDKDFNNEADTPDNFQSRRPNTSFCFLDIRSPGLGDTAMYLCATSREGVSYNEQFFGPGTRLTVL.

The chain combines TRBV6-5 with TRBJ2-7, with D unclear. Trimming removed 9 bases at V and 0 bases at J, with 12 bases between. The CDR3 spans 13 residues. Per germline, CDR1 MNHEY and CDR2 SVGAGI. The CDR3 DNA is TGTGCCAGTTCCCCCAGAGCCTCCTACGAGCAGTACTTC. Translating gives CASSPRASYEQYF.

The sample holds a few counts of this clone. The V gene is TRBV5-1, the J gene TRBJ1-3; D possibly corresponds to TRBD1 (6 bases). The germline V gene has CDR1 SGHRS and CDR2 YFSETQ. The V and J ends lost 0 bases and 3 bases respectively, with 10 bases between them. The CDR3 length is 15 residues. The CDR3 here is CASSLDRANGNTIYF. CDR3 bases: TGCGCCAGCAGCTTGGACAGGGCTAATGGAAACACCATATATTTT.

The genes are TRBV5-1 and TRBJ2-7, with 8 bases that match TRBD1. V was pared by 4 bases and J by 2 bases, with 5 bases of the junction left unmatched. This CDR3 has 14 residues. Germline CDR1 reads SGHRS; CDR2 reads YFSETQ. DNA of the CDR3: TGCGCCAGCAGCCAGGGACAGGAGACCTACGAGCAGTACTTC. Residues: CASSQGQETYEQYF.

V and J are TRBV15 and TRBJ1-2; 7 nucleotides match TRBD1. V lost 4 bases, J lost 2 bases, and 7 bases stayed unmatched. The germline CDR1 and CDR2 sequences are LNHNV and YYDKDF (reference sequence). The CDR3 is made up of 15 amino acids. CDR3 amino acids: CATSIGTAINYGYTF. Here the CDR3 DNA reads TGTGCCACCAGCATTGGGACAGCCATAAACTATGGCTACACCTTC.

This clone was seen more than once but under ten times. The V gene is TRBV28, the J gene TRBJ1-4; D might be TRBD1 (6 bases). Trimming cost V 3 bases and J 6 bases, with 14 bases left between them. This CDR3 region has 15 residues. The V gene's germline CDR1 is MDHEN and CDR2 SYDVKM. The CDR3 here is CASSLHGTRDEKLFF. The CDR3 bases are TGTGCCAGCAGTTTGCACGGGACAAGGGATGAAAAACTGTTTTTT.

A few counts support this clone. The CDR3 region has the DNA TGTGCCAGCAGTTCTCGCACAGATACGCAGTATTTT. Its translation: CASSSRTDTQYF. The chain has TRBV6-5 and TRBJ2-3; D ambiguous. Germline values: CDR1 MNHEY, CDR2 SVGAGI. The V end lost 4 bases, the J end lost 1 base, and 3 bases lay between the germline ends. The CDR3 is made up of 12 amino acids.

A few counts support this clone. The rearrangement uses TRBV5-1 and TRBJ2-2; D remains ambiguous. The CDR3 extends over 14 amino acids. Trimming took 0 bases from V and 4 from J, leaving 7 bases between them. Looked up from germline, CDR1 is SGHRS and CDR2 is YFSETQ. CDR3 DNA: TGCGCCAGCAGCTTGGGCCCGAGCACCGGGGAGCTGTTTTTT. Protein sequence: CASSLGPSTGELFF.

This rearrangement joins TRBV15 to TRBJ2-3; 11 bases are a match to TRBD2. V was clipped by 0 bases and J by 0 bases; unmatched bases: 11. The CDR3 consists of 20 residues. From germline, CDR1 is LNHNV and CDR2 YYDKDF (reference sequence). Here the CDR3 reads CATSRDPRAGTSGSTDTQYF. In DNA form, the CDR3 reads TGTGCCACCAGCAGAGATCCCAGAGCCGGGACTAGCGGTAGCACAGATACGCAGTATTTT.

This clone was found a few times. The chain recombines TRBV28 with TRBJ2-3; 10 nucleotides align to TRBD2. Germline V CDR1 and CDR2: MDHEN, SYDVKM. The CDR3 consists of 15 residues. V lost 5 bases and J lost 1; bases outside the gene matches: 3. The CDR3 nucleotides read TGTGCCAGCAGTCCTAGCGGGAGAGGCACAGATACGCAGTATTTT. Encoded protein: CASSPSGRGTDTQYF.

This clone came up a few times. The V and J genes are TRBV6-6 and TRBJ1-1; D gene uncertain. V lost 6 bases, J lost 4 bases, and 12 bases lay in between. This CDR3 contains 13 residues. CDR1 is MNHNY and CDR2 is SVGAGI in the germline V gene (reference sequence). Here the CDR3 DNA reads TGTGCCAGCAGGCGACTCAGTGTCACTGAAGCTTTCTTT. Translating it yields CASRRLSVTEAFF.

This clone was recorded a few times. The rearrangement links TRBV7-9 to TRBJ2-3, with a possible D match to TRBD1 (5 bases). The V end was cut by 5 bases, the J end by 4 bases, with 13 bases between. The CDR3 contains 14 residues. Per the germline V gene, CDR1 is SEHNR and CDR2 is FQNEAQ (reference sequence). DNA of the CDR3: TGTGCCAGCAGCCCGGCGCTAGGGGCAGATACGCAGTATTTT. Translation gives CASSPALGADTQYF.

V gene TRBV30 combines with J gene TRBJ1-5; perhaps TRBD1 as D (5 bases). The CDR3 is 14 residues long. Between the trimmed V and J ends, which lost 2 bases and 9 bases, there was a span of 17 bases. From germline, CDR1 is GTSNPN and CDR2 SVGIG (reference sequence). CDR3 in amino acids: CAWSSTGPDRPQHF. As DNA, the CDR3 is TGTGCCTGGAGTTCAACGGGACCCGATCGGCCCCAGCATTTT.

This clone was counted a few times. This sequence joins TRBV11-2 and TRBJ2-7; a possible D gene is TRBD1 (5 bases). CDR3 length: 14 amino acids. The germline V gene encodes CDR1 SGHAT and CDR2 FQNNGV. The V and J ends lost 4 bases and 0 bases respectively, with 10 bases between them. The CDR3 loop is CASSSRQHSYEQYF. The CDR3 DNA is TGTGCCAGCAGCTCTAGACAGCACTCCTACGAGCAGTACTTC.

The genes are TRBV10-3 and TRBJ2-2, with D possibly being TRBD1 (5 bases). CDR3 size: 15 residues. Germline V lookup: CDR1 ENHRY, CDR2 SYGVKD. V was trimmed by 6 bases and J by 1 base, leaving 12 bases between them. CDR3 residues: CAISPTQGNTGELFF. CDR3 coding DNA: TGTGCCATCAGCCCTACTCAGGGGAACACCGGGGAGCTGTTTTTT.

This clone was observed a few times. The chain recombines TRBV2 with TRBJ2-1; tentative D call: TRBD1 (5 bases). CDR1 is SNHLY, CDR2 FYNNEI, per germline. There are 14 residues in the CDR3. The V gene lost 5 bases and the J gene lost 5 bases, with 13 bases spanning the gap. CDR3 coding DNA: TGTGCCAGCAGTTGGACAAGTCTGAACAATGAGCAGTTCTTC. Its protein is CASSWTSLNNEQFF. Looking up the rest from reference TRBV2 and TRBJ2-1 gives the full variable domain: EPEVTQTPSHQVTQMGQEVILRCVPISNHLYFYWYRQILGQKVEFLVSFYNNEISEKSEIFDDQFSVERPDGSNFTLKIRSTKLEDSAMYFCASSWTSLNNEQFFGPGTRLTVL.

The CDR3 DNA sequence: TGTGCCATCAGTTCCGGGACCGACACAGATACGCAGTATTTT. Residues: CAISSGTDTDTQYF. The rearrangement joins TRBV10-3 to TRBJ2-3; either TRBD1 or TRBD2 may supply D (5 bases each). The CDR3 is made up of 14 amino acids. Trimming took off 5 bases at V and 2 bases at J, with 11 bases between the two ends. The germline V gene encodes CDR1 ENHRY and CDR2 SYGVKD.